This is a list of T cell receptor beta chains from one sample in a study of blood T cell repertoires in COVID-19. Profiled with immunoSEQ multiplex PCR; TCRdb holds only in-frame clones, not every one. The top ten hold approximately 1.8% of the sample, which has about 480,000 clones, around 87% seen once. The material sequenced was PBMCs or T cells enriched from blood (not recorded which). These receptor sequences come from a woman aged 40 to 50 who had recovered from COVID-19. The CDR3 runs from the conserved cysteine through the conserved F or W. D genes are given only for firm matches. The size of a clone is reported for some rows only, either as once, few or many, or as a class for expanded clones.

v_call: TRBV5-1
cdr3_length: 14
clone_size: NA
d_call: NA
j_call: TRBJ2-7
cdr3_aa: CASSPTGFMGEQYF
cdr3_nt: TGCGCCAGCAGCCCTACAGGGTTCATGGGCGAGCAGTACTTC

v_call: TRBV7-5
cdr3_length: 14
clone_size: NA
d_call: NA
j_call: TRBJ2-7
cdr3_aa: CARSFAGPFSEQYF
cdr3_nt: TGTGCCAGAAGCTTCGCAGGTCCCTTTTCCGAGCAGTACTTC

v_call: TRBV30
cdr3_length: 10
clone_size: NA
d_call: NA
j_call: TRBJ2-1
cdr3_aa: CAWSAVEQFF
cdr3_nt: TGTGCCTGGAGTGCTGTCGAGCAGTTCTTC

v_call: TRBV6-2/TRBV6-3
cdr3_length: 16
clone_size: NA
d_call: NA
j_call: TRBJ2-2
cdr3_aa: CASSHSGTPNTGELFF
cdr3_nt: TGTGCCAGCAGCCATTCCGGGACACCCAACACCGGGGAGCTGTTTTTT

v_call: TRBV27
cdr3_length: 15
clone_size: NA
d_call: NA
j_call: TRBJ2-1
cdr3_aa: CASSFRTLGDNEQFF
cdr3_nt: TGTGCCAGCAGTTTCCGTACCCTCGGGGACAATGAGCAGTTCTTC

v_call: TRBV19
cdr3_length: 14
clone_size: NA
d_call: TRBD1
j_call: TRBJ1-1
cdr3_aa: CASSLRGRNTEAFF
cdr3_nt: TGTGCCAGTAGTCTCAGGGGGAGGAACACTGAAGCTTTCTTT

v_call: TRBV7-9
cdr3_length: 17
clone_size: NA
d_call: TRBD2
j_call: TRBJ2-1
cdr3_aa: CASTNRLAGGRYNEQFF
cdr3_nt: TGTGCCAGCACCAACCGGCTAGCGGGAGGGCGCTACAATGAGCAGTTCTTC

v_call: TRBV15
cdr3_length: 14
clone_size: NA
d_call: NA
j_call: TRBJ1-2
cdr3_aa: CATSSALANYGYTF
cdr3_nt: TGTGCCACCAGCAGTGCGTTAGCTAACTATGGCTACACCTTC

v_call: TRBV14
cdr3_length: 17
clone_size: few
d_call: TRBD1
j_call: TRBJ1-6
cdr3_aa: CASSQLRGTGGGSPLHF
cdr3_nt: TGTGCCAGCAGCCAATTGAGGGGGACAGGAGGAGGATCACCCCTCCACTTT

v_call: TRBV18
cdr3_length: 15
clone_size: NA
d_call: NA
j_call: TRBJ2-1
cdr3_aa: CASSPMPPGVDEQFF
cdr3_nt: TGTGCCAGCTCACCAATGCCTCCCGGGGTCGATGAGCAGTTCTTC

v_call: TRBV11-2
cdr3_length: 16
clone_size: once
d_call: TRBD2
j_call: TRBJ2-1
cdr3_aa: CASSIRAGGAYNEQFF
cdr3_nt: TGTGCCAGCAGCATACGAGCGGGAGGAGCCTACAATGAGCAGTTCTTC

v_call: TRBV7-9
cdr3_length: 15
clone_size: NA
d_call: NA
j_call: TRBJ1-5
cdr3_aa: CASSLGQGTNQPQHF
cdr3_nt: TGTGCCAGCAGCTTAGGGCAGGGAACGAATCAGCCCCAGCATTTT

v_call: TRBV11-3
cdr3_length: 16
clone_size: NA
d_call: TRBD2
j_call: TRBJ2-7
cdr3_aa: CASSLGVSGSRYEQYF
cdr3_nt: TGTGCCAGCAGCTTAGGGGTTAGCGGGAGTCGTTACGAGCAGTACTTC

v_call: TRBV12-3/TRBV12-4
cdr3_length: 12
clone_size: NA
d_call: NA
j_call: TRBJ1-2
cdr3_aa: CASSRQEYGYTF
cdr3_nt: TGTGCCAGCAGCCGACAGGAGTATGGCTACACCTTC

v_call: TRBV6-5
cdr3_length: 12
clone_size: NA
d_call: NA
j_call: TRBJ2-2
cdr3_aa: CASSYPPGKLFF
cdr3_nt: TGTGCCAGCAGTTACCCCCCGGGGAAGCTGTTTTTT

v_call: TRBV14
cdr3_length: 15
clone_size: NA
d_call: TRBD2
j_call: TRBJ2-7
cdr3_aa: CASSQALADRYEQYF
cdr3_nt: TGTGCCAGCAGCCAAGCTCTAGCGGACCGCTACGAGCAGTACTTC

v_call: TRBV5-1
cdr3_length: 12
clone_size: once
d_call: NA
j_call: TRBJ1-1
cdr3_aa: CASSLRGYQAFF
cdr3_nt: TGCGCCAGCAGCTTGAGGGGGTACCAAGCTTTCTTT

v_call: TRBV30
cdr3_length: 15
clone_size: once
d_call: TRBD2
j_call: TRBJ2-1
cdr3_aa: CAWSSRKLAGDEQFF
cdr3_nt: TGTGCCTGGAGTTCACGCAAACTAGCGGGAGATGAGCAGTTCTTC

v_call: TRBV29-1
cdr3_length: 12
clone_size: few
d_call: TRBD1
j_call: TRBJ1-1
cdr3_aa: CSAGDSPVEAFF
cdr3_nt: TGCAGCGCTGGGGACAGCCCGGTTGAAGCTTTCTTT

v_call: TRBV11-3
cdr3_length: 13
clone_size: NA
d_call: TRBD1
j_call: TRBJ2-7
cdr3_aa: CASRKTGLYEQYF
cdr3_nt: TGTGCCAGCAGAAAGACAGGGCTCTACGAGCAGTACTTC

v_call: TRBV6-1
cdr3_length: 15
clone_size: few
d_call: NA
j_call: TRBJ1-5
cdr3_aa: CASSERTEGNQPQHF
cdr3_nt: TGTGCCAGCAGTGAACGGACAGAAGGCAATCAGCCCCAGCATTTT

v_call: TRBV7-2
cdr3_length: 17
clone_size: NA
d_call: TRBD2
j_call: TRBJ2-7
cdr3_aa: CASSLAHSSGRAYEQYF
cdr3_nt: TGTGCCAGCAGCTTAGCCCACTCTAGCGGGAGGGCCTACGAGCAGTACTTC

v_call: TRBV11-3
cdr3_length: 15
clone_size: NA
d_call: NA
j_call: TRBJ1-2
cdr3_aa: CASSLDTQGGYGYTF
cdr3_nt: TGTGCCAGCAGCTTAGATACCCAGGGAGGCTATGGCTACACCTTC

v_call: TRBV11-3
cdr3_length: 18
clone_size: NA
d_call: TRBD2
j_call: TRBJ2-1
cdr3_aa: CASSLGPTSGSTNNEQFF
cdr3_nt: TGTGCCAGCAGCTTAGGGCCAACTAGCGGGAGTACAAACAATGAGCAGTTCTTC

v_call: TRBV29-1
cdr3_length: 13
clone_size: NA
d_call: NA
j_call: TRBJ2-7
cdr3_aa: CSVEQSGAYEQYF
cdr3_nt: TGCAGCGTTGAACAATCAGGGGCCTACGAGCAGTACTTC

v_call: TRBV5-6
cdr3_length: 17
clone_size: NA
d_call: NA
j_call: TRBJ1-2
cdr3_aa: CASSLEGGAEGNYGYTF
cdr3_nt: TGTGCCAGCAGCTTGGAAGGCGGGGCCGAGGGGAATTATGGCTACACCTTC

v_call: TRBV7-9
cdr3_length: 16
clone_size: NA
d_call: NA
j_call: TRBJ2-2
cdr3_aa: CASSPPPNANTGELFF
cdr3_nt: TGTGCCAGCAGCCCGCCCCCTAACGCGAACACCGGGGAGCTGTTTTTT

v_call: TRBV7-2
cdr3_length: 14
clone_size: once
d_call: NA
j_call: TRBJ2-1
cdr3_aa: CASSLAPRVGEQFF
cdr3_nt: TGTGCCAGCAGCTTAGCCCCAAGAGTCGGTGAGCAGTTCTTC

v_call: TRBV21-1
cdr3_length: 17
clone_size: NA
d_call: NA
j_call: TRBJ2-7
cdr3_aa: CASSTSPYRGITYEQYF
cdr3_nt: TGTGCCAGCAGCACATCACCCTACAGGGGTATAACCTACGAGCAGTACTTC

v_call: TRBV10-3
cdr3_length: 15
clone_size: NA
d_call: NA
j_call: TRBJ2-7
cdr3_aa: CATRSPGTHQYEQYF
cdr3_nt: TGTGCCACCAGGTCCCCCGGGACTCATCAATACGAGCAGTACTTC

v_call: TRBV18
cdr3_length: 16
clone_size: NA
d_call: TRBD1
j_call: TRBJ1-4
cdr3_aa: CASSPLSGQQNEKLFF
cdr3_nt: TGTGCCAGCTCACCCCTATCGGGACAGCAAAATGAAAAACTGTTTTTT

v_call: TRBV7-2
cdr3_length: 14
clone_size: NA
d_call: NA
j_call: TRBJ2-7
cdr3_aa: CASSLADSTYEQYF
cdr3_nt: TGTGCCAGCAGCTTAGCAGACAGTACCTACGAGCAGTACTTC

v_call: TRBV7-2
cdr3_length: 15
clone_size: NA
d_call: TRBD2
j_call: TRBJ2-1
cdr3_aa: CASSPGGTRNNEQFF
cdr3_nt: TGTGCCAGCAGCCCGGGGGGGACTAGAAACAATGAGCAGTTCTTC

v_call: TRBV18
cdr3_length: 20
clone_size: NA
d_call: NA
j_call: TRBJ2-2
cdr3_aa: CASSPPVGHGAEGRTGELFF
cdr3_nt: TGTGCCAGCTCACCACCGGTCGGGCATGGTGCGGAGGGGCGAACCGGGGAGCTGTTTTTT

v_call: TRBV29-1
cdr3_length: 17
clone_size: NA
d_call: TRBD2
j_call: TRBJ2-7
cdr3_aa: CSVEDRGQAHRGDEQYF
cdr3_nt: TGCAGCGTTGAAGATCGCGGCCAGGCCCACCGGGGGGACGAGCAGTACTTC

v_call: TRBV5-6
cdr3_length: 15
clone_size: NA
d_call: NA
j_call: TRBJ1-5
cdr3_aa: CASSLERYSNQPQHF
cdr3_nt: TGTGCCAGCAGCTTGGAGCGGTATAGCAATCAGCCCCAGCATTTT

v_call: TRBV4-3
cdr3_length: 16
clone_size: NA
d_call: TRBD2
j_call: TRBJ2-2
cdr3_aa: CASSQEPSGSVGELFF
cdr3_nt: TGCGCCAGCAGCCAAGAGCCTAGCGGGAGTGTCGGGGAGCTGTTTTTT

v_call: TRBV5-1
cdr3_length: 13
clone_size: NA
d_call: NA
j_call: TRBJ1-1
cdr3_aa: CASSLAGQGGAFF
cdr3_nt: TGCGCCAGCAGCTTGGCCGGGCAGGGAGGGGCTTTCTTT

v_call: TRBV29-1
cdr3_length: 12
clone_size: NA
d_call: NA
j_call: TRBJ1-2
cdr3_aa: CSVGDIRHGYTF
cdr3_nt: TGCAGCGTGGGGGACATTAGACATGGCTACACCTTC

v_call: TRBV7-2
cdr3_length: 16
clone_size: NA
d_call: TRBD1
j_call: TRBJ2-3
cdr3_aa: CASSAYGTDGLNTQYF
cdr3_nt: TGTGCCAGCAGCGCGTACGGGACAGACGGGTTGAATACGCAGTATTTT

v_call: TRBV5-8
cdr3_length: 12
clone_size: NA
d_call: NA
j_call: TRBJ1-2
cdr3_aa: CASSRQAYGYTF
cdr3_nt: TGTGCCAGCAGCCGTCAGGCGTATGGCTACACCTTC

v_call: TRBV3-1/TRBV3-2
cdr3_length: 17
clone_size: NA
d_call: NA
j_call: TRBJ2-3
cdr3_aa: CASSQDHWRSYTDTQYF
cdr3_nt: TGTGCCAGCAGCCAAGATCACTGGCGGAGCTACACAGATACGCAGTATTTT

v_call: TRBV27
cdr3_length: 16
clone_size: NA
d_call: NA
j_call: TRBJ1-2
cdr3_aa: CASSLWAGVGDYGYTF
cdr3_nt: TGTGCCAGCAGTTTATGGGCAGGGGTTGGGGACTATGGCTACACCTTC

v_call: TRBV5-4
cdr3_length: 13
clone_size: NA
d_call: NA
j_call: TRBJ1-1
cdr3_aa: CASSMDRDTEAFF
cdr3_nt: TGTGCCAGCAGCATGGACAGAGACACTGAAGCTTTCTTT